The clone carrying this TCR beta chain has at least ten counts. Its antigen remains unknown. Semi-nested PCR with Nested Universal Primer A followed constant-region reverse priming of full-length variable regions. TCRdb re-called the 5' RACE reads through MiXCR, storing one row per CDR3 protein. Of 45,000 to 70,000 distinct CDR3 sequences listed, about 28% are singletons. This CDR3 is built from 10 residues. Trimming cost V 8 bases and J 3 bases, with 5 bases left between them. The memory fraction was CD4+CD45RO+CD25- cells. Study-level results: Tumor Tregs overlapped most with tumor, then blood, naive CD4+ cells. The TCR gene usage of tumor memory CD4+ T cells clustered together with blood and lymph node memory CD4+ cells and with lymph node naive CD4+ cells.

The chain combines TRBV12-3 or TRBV12-4 with TRBJ2-7; D is ambiguous. Sequencing was carried out using tumor-infiltrating memory CD4+ T cells sorted from the breast tumor. The subset is: memory CD4+ T cells, CD4+CD45RO+CD25-. The sequence derives from a female donor with breast cancer. In nucleotides, the CDR3 is TGTGCCAGCGGGTACTACGAGCAGTACTTC. Protein product: CASGYYEQYF.